The subject of this entry is one T cell receptor (beta chain). TCRdb's table, derived via immunoSEQ multiplex PCR, lists solely in-frame clones and lacks some. The data contain more than 45,000 clones, more than 70% of them singletons. Germline trimming cut 4 bases from V and 5 bases from J; bases unmatched to any gene: 7. This CDR3 is built from 15 residues. Germline CDR1 reads LNHDA; CDR2 reads SQIVND (reference sequence). The sample is drawn from a study of OX40 agonist ivuxolimab in advanced cancers. Study overall: Partial responses occurred in Three dose-escalation patients, one with hepatocellular carcinoma and two with cutaneous melanoma.

Here the sequenced sample was CD4+ or CD8+ T cells sorted from blood, taken in a trial of the OX40 agonist ivuxolimab. The sequence derives from an adult with an advanced solid tumor such as melanoma, head and neck, liver or kidney cancer. The rearrangement joins TRBV19 to TRBJ1-5; TRBD1 agrees at 8 bases. CDR3 DNA sequence: TGTGCCAGTAGTACAGCTCAGGGGGCATATCAGCCCCAGCATTTT. It yields the protein CASSTAQGAYQPQHF.